Described below is a single T cell receptor (beta chain) sequence and its context. The antigen it binds to is not known. Per-nucleotide qualities are absent, and no much larger clonotype sits a single base away. Whole blood was collected in K2EDTA tubes by collaborating institutions according to the institutions' own protocols. For TCRbeta analysis, collaborator samples were shipped as frozen whole blood, as isolated PBMCs, or as DNA extracted from either sample type. The immunoSEQ Assay, a bias-controlled multiplex PCR, was used to amplify TCRbeta CDR3 regions from genomic DNA. The original pipeline was this. Nucleated cell counts per sample were estimated from amplification of reference gene primers within the assay. To quantify the absolute abundance of each unique TCRbeta CDR3 rearrangement, sequence reads were collapsed and filtered. For each sample, productive Simpson clonality was calculated by taking the square root of Simpson's diversity index across productive rearrangements. Held by TCRdb, this immuneACCESS table contains in-frame sequences only and omits some clones. Under half of the omission traces to an unresolved V gene where checked; the cause of the rest is unknown. Clone size and the V and J calls come from that table; the DNA yielded D and trimming. The sample includes some 120,000 clones, with about 85% observed a single time. Under 8% of the sample comes from the top ten.

This entry is derived from a study of blood T cell repertoires in COVID-19 (dated by TCRdb to 2018 to 2021). Looking at the study overall: Samples from collaborators originated in the United States, Italy and Spain and spanned both the acute and convalescent phases of COVID-19. The prospective study material was composed of cDNA or gDNA derived from T cells, B-cell-depleted T cells, or PBMCs. The dataset comprised deeply sampled blood TCRbeta repertoires from subjects exposed to, actively infected with, or recovered from COVID-19. The sample metadata nearly always contained a de-identified subject ID, COVID-19 status, age in years and sex. Samples came from the ongoing ImmuneRACE study (first 160 participants) plus 1,254 subjects from 6 global collaborators. The repertoires were made available in a free public database intended to serve as a resource for research on the immune response to SARS-CoV-2. Where HLA class I and class II types were available, the types were taken from metadata supplied by the sample provider, not from assay-based typing.

What the study reported, not specific to this receptor: Clinical and demographic metadata were provided uncurated, with the amount varying by source and participant.

V drops 3 bases and J drops 0 bases, leaving 11 bases in between. The germline V gene (reference sequence) supplies CDR1 GTSNPN and CDR2 SVGIG. The CDR3 numbers 15 residues from cysteine through phenylalanine. Kept here is only the CDR3 DNA, which spans 45 bases and is read in frame from base 1. The TCR sequence derives from a man older than 75 with active or convalescent COVID-19. This receptor chain uses TRBV30 and TRBJ1-4; the D gene lacks a confident call. The specimen was peripheral blood. The DNA sequence follows: TGTGCCTGGAGGCTTCAGACTGCAACTAATGAAAAACTGTTTTTT. The resulting protein is CAWRLQTATNEKLFF.